This entry concerns a single T cell receptor (beta chain). Participants spanned ages about 18 to 100 years and resided in roughly 26 US areas. This sample was taken from a study of blood T cell repertoires in COVID-19. In the study overall: Specimens from acute and convalescent COVID-19 originated in the United States, Italy and Spain. Sources were T cells, B-cell-depleted T cells, or PBMCs; the material itself was cDNA or gDNA.

The CDR3 covers 16 residues. Germline-derived CDR1 and CDR2 are SGDLS and YYNGEE. V lost 2 bases and J lost 5; bases outside the gene matches: 8. Original processing methods: Estimated nucleated cell counts came from reference gene primer amplification. Sequenced by immunoSEQ multiplex PCR; TCRdb stores in-frame clones only, minus some. V, J and clone size reflect that table, while D and trimming were determined from the DNA. The sample lists some 270,000 clones; almost 85% were seen once. This TCR was sampled from a woman between 50 and 59 years old with acute COVID-19. This chain links TRBV9 with TRBJ1-2; 11 bases map to TRBD1. The sequencing sample was made of PBMCs or T cells enriched from blood (not recorded which). DNA of the CDR3: TGTGCCAGCAGCGTTGGGTGGGGACAGGGGGAATATGGCTACACCTTC. The encoded protein is CASSVGWGQGEYGYTF.